The present entry profiles one T cell receptor (beta chain) with its context. The entry originates in a study of blood T cell repertoires in COVID-19. Across the whole study: Specimens from acute and convalescent COVID-19 originated in the United States, Italy and Spain. Sources were T cells, B-cell-depleted T cells, or PBMCs; the material itself was cDNA or gDNA.

V was trimmed by 7 bases and J by 8 bases, leaving 17 bases between them. The CDR3 is 13 residues long. Original handling: The assay estimated nucleated cells by amplifying reference gene primers. Produced via immunoSEQ multiplex PCR; TCRdb's table is partial and in-frame only. That table furnishes V, J and clone size, whereas the DNA furnished D and trimming. Among about 140,000 clones listed, almost 85% were seen once. The receptor was isolated from a man in his forties or fifties with acute or convalescent COVID-19. The sequenced sample was peripheral blood. The J gene is TRBJ1-2, the V gene TRBV12-3 or TRBV12-4; perhaps TRBD1 as D (5 bases). CDR3 region: CASTGGEAGGYTF. For the CDR3, the DNA is TGTGCCAGCACCGGGGGAGAGGCTGGGGGCTACACCTTC.